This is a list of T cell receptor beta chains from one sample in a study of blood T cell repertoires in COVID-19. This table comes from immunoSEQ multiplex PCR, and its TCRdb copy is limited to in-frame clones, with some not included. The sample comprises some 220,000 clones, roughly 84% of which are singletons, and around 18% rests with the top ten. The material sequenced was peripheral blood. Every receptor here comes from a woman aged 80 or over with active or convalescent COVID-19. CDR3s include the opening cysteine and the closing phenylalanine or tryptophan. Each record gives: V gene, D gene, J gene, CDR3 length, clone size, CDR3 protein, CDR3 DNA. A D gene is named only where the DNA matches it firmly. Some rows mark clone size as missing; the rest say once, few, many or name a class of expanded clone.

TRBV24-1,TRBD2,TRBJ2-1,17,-,CATSDLSPSGGSNEQFF,TGTGCCACCAGTGATCTATCCCCTAGCGGGGGGAGCAATGAGCAGTTCTTC
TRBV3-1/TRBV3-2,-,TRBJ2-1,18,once,CASSQEASGPPSYNEQFF,TGTGCCAGCAGCCAAGAAGCGAGCGGACCCCCGTCCTACAATGAGCAGTTCTTC
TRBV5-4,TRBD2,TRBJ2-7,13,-,CASSRQAGYEQYF,TGTGCCAGCAGCCGACAAGCGGGGTACGAGCAGTACTTC
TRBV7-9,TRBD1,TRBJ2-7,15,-,CASDRGEGNSYEQYF,TGTGCCAGCGACAGGGGAGAGGGGAATTCCTACGAGCAGTACTTC
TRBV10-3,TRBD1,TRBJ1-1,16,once,CAISRQEGQGSLKAFF,TGTGCCATCAGTCGGCAAGAGGGACAGGGGAGCCTTAAAGCTTTCTTT
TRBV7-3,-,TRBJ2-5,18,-,CASSLNGWSVQGQETQYF,TGTGCCAGCAGCTTAAATGGGTGGTCGGTGCAGGGCCAAGAGACCCAGTACTTC
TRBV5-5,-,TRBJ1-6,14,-,CASSFTGEDSPLHF,TGTGCCAGCAGCTTTACGGGTGAGGATTCACCCCTCCACTTT
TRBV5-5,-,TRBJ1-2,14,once,CASSLGAGGYGYTF,TGTGCCAGCAGCTTGGGGGCGGGGGGCTATGGCTACACCTTC
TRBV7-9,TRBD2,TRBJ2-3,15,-,CASSLGLAETDTQYF,TGTGCCAGCAGCTTGGGACTAGCGGAAACAGATACGCAGTATTTT
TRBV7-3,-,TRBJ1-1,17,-,CASSGDPPGHANTEAFF,TGTGCCAGCAGCGGTGATCCTCCAGGGCATGCGAACACTGAAGCTTTCTTT
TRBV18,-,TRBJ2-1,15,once,CASSPVLVTTNEQFF,TGTGCCAGCTCACCGGTACTAGTCACCACCAATGAGCAGTTCTTC
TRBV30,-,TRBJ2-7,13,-,CAWSVDSNYEQYF,TGTGCCTGGAGTGTAGACAGCAACTACGAGCAGTACTTC
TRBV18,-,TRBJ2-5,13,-,CASSPLSLETQYF,TGTGCCAGCTCACCACTGTCTCTAGAGACCCAGTACTTC
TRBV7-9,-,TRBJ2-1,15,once,CASSYRSVSYNEQFF,TGTGCCAGCAGCTACAGAAGTGTATCCTACAATGAGCAGTTCTTC
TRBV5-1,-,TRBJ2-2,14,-,CASSLGQNTGELFF,TGCGCCAGCAGCTTGGGACAGAACACCGGGGAGCTGTTTTTT
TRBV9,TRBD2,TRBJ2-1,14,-,CASSVGGGGDEQFF,TGTGCCAGCAGCGTAGGCGGGGGAGGGGATGAGCAGTTCTTC
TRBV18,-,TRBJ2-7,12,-,CASSPEFREQYF,TGTGCCAGCTCACCTGAGTTCCGTGAGCAGTACTTC
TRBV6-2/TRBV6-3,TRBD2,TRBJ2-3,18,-,CASSPLRTSGSPTDTQYF,TGTGCCAGCAGCCCGCTAAGGACTAGCGGTTCCCCCACAGATACGCAGTATTTT
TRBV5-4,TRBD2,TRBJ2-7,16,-,CASSLDRTSSFHEQYF,TGTGCCAGCAGCTTGGATCGGACTAGCTCTTTCCACGAGCAGTACTTC
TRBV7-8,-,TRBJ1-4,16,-,CASSLVGFDPNEKLFF,TGTGCCAGCAGCTTAGTGGGCTTCGACCCTAATGAAAAACTGTTTTTT
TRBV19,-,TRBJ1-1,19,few,CASSTRQARGYFMNTEAFF,TGTGCCAGTAGTACGCGTCAGGCGCGGGGTTATTTCATGAACACTGAAGCTTTCTTT
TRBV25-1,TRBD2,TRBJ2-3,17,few,CASSSGTSGGPTDTQYF,TGTGCCAGCAGTTCCGGGACTAGCGGGGGACCCACAGATACGCAGTATTTT
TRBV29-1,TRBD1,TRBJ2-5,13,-,CSVGQGAGETQYF,TGCAGCGTTGGACAGGGGGCGGGAGAGACCCAGTACTTC
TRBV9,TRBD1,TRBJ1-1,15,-,CASSPRQGANTEAFF,TGTGCCAGCAGCCCTCGACAGGGTGCCAACACTGAAGCTTTCTTT
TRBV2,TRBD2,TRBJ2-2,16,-,CASSGTSGTITGELFF,TGTGCCAGCAGTGGGACTAGCGGGACCATAACCGGGGAGCTGTTTTTT
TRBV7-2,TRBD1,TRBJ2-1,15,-,CASSSQRGQGYEQFF,TGTGCCAGCAGTTCCCAGCGGGGACAGGGATATGAGCAGTTCTTC
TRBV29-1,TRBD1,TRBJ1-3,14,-,CSVSRGNTGNTIYF,TGCAGCGTTAGCAGGGGGAATACTGGAAACACCATATATTTT
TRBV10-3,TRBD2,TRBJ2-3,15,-,CAISGTSGVTDTQYF,TGTGCCATCAGTGGGACTAGCGGGGTCACAGATACGCAGTATTTT
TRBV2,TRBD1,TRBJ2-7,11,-,CAGRQGPEQYF,TGTGCCGGTAGACAGGGACCCGAGCAGTACTTC
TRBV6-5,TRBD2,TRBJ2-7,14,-,CATNSGTSGRTGYF,TGTGCCACCAACTCCGGGACTAGCGGGAGGACTGGGTACTTC
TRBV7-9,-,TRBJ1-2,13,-,CASSLAVGVGYTF,TGTGCCAGCAGCTTAGCGGTCGGGGTTGGCTACACCTTC
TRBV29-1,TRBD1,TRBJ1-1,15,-,CSVDKRDRGWTEAFF,TGCAGCGTTGATAAGCGGGACAGGGGATGGACTGAAGCTTTCTTT
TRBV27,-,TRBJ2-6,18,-,CASSFSLLRVSGANVLTF,TGTGCCAGCAGTTTTTCCCTATTACGGGTATCCGGGGCCAACGTCCTGACTTTC
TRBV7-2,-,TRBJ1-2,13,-,CASSFGSLYGYTF,TGTGCCAGCAGCTTCGGGAGCCTCTATGGCTACACCTTC
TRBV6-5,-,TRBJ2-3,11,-,CASSTTGTQYF,TGTGCCAGCAGCACGACTGGAACGCAGTATTTT
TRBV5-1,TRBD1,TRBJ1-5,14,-,CASSTTGGGEPQHF,TGCGCCAGCAGCACGACAGGGGGCGGGGAGCCCCAGCATTTT
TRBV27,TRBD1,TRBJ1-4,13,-,CASTDRGYEKLFF,TGTGCCAGCACGGACAGGGGATATGAAAAACTGTTTTTT
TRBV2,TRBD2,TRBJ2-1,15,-,CASRAGTSGYNEQFF,TGTGCCAGCAGAGCCGGGACTAGCGGCTACAATGAGCAGTTCTTC
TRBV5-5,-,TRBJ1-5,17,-,CASSLVGGGHSNQPQHF,TGTGCCAGCAGCTTGGTCGGGGGTGGCCATAGCAATCAGCCCCAGCATTTT
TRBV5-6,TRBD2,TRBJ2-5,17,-,CASSLMVAGRTGETQYF,TGTGCCAGCAGCTTGATGGTAGCGGGACGAACCGGAGAGACCCAGTACTTC
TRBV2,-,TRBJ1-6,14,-,CASSDQGNHSPLHF,TGTGCCAGCAGTGACCAGGGGAATCATTCACCCCTCCACTTT
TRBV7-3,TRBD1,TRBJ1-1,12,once,CASSWGRGQAFF,TGTGCCAGTTCCTGGGGCAGGGGGCAAGCTTTCTTT
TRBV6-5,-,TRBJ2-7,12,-,CASRGTSYEQYF,TGTGCCAGCAGGGGGACATCCTACGAGCAGTACTTC